The TCR beta chain described here comes from a study of control samples from healthy donors and cancer patients. Libraries were prepared by immunoSEQ multiplex PCR; TCRdb keeps only in-frame clonotypes and omits some of them. This sample yields 130,000 to 150,000 clones, of which roughly 90% are seen a single time; around 4.7% belongs to the top ten. This TCR derives from a man aged 25-45 years in good health. Source material: blood.

The CDR3 loop is CASRGNSGNTIYF. The CDR3 DNA reads TGTGCCAGCAGGGGCAACTCTGGAAACACCATATATTTT. The chain joins TRBV2 to TRBJ1-3; D is unresolved. The CDR3 runs 13 residues. Trimming stripped 6 bases from V and 0 bases from J, with 6 bases between. Per germline, CDR1 SNHLY and CDR2 FYNNEI. The whole variable domain, filled in from reference TRBV2 and TRBJ1-3, reads EPEVTQTPSHQVTQMGQEVILRCVPISNHLYFYWYRQILGQKVEFLVSFYNNEISEKSEIFDDQFSVERPDGSNFTLKIRSTKLEDSAMYFCASRGNSGNTIYFGEGSWLTVV.